This TCR beta chain was obtained from a study of T cell responses to AZD1222 COVID-19 vaccine. The table came from immunoSEQ multiplex PCR; TCRdb's copy has only in-frame clones and leaves some out. This table holds nearly 110,000 clones, about 93% found once. This CDR3 spans 12 amino acids. Looked up from germline, CDR1 is SGHVS and CDR2 is FNYEAQ. Trimming left V 5 bases short and J 7 bases short, with 12 bases between. The starting material was peripheral blood, obtained on day 0 of AZD1222 vaccination. The receptor was derived from an adult in good health. The chain couples TRBV7-6 to TRBJ2-7; D is perhaps TRBD1 or TRBD2 (5 bases each). The CDR3 nucleotides are TGTGCCAGCAGCAGGGACCCGAGAGAGCAGTACTTC. It encodes CASSRDPREQYF.